The 5 T cell receptor beta chains presented below share a single source sample, sequenced in a study of blood T cell repertoires in COVID-19. Method: immunoSEQ multiplex PCR; TCRdb's copy keeps in-frame clones and lacks some. The sample includes hundreds of thousands of clones, roughly 80% of them seen just once. Input material: peripheral blood. The receptors were gathered from a woman of 80 years or more with acute or convalescent COVID-19.

This chain links TRBV30 with TRBJ2-5; perhaps TRBD2 as D (6 bases). This CDR3 spans 13 amino acids. Germline loops: CDR1 GTSNPN, CDR2 SVGIG (reference sequence). The ends were cut back, 0 bases at V and 5 bases at J, with 10 bases in the middle. CDR3 sequence reads: CAWSVGGVETQYF. DNA for the CDR3: TGTGCCTGGAGTGTAGGAGGGGTGGAGACCCAGTACTTC.

The chain joins TRBV6-5 to TRBJ1-2, with 8 positions matching TRBD1. Germline V gene sequence: CDR1 MNHEY, CDR2 SVGAGI. V lost 5 bases, J lost 3 bases, and 5 bases stayed unmatched. The CDR3 has 14 amino acids. Here the CDR3 DNA reads TGTGCCAGCAGTCGACAGGGGCAACACTATGGCTACACCTTC. Translating it yields CASSRQGQHYGYTF.

The chain employs TRBV6-5 and TRBJ2-1, with 10 bases aligning to TRBD2. CDR3 length: 15 residues. Germline assignment: CDR1 MNHEY and CDR2 SVGAGI. V gave up 6 bases and J gave up 3 bases; unmatched junction bases: 5. The CDR3 coding sequence is TGTGCCAGCAGACGTAGCGGGGGGCGCTACAATGAGCAGTTCTTC. This encodes CASRRSGGRYNEQFF.

This chain connects TRBV15 to TRBJ1-1; 9 bases line up with TRBD1. Trimming at V came to 3 bases and at J to 4 bases, leaving 3 bases not matched to a gene. The CDR3 has 14 residues. CDR1 is LNHNV, CDR2 YYDKDF, per germline (reference sequence). CDR3 DNA: TGTGCCACCAGCAGGGGGGGACAGGGCACTGAAGCTTTCTTT. It translates to CATSRGGQGTEAFF.

The CDR3 nucleotides read TGCAGTGCTAGTGTGATTAGGAACACTGAAGCTTTCTTT. Residues: CSASVIRNTEAFF. V usage is TRBV20-1 and J usage is TRBJ1-1; no clear D. CDR1 is DFQATT, CDR2 SNEGSKA, per germline (reference sequence). Trimming took 3 bases from V and 1 from J, leaving 9 bases between them. CDR3 size: 13 residues.